The 4 T cell receptor beta chains below come from one sample, sequenced in a study of blood T cell repertoires in COVID-19. Produced via immunoSEQ multiplex PCR; TCRdb's table is partial and in-frame only. The sample consists of about 350,000 clones, about 88% of them appearing once. Input material: PBMCs or T cells enriched from blood (not recorded which). These receptors came from a woman in her 30s who had recovered from COVID-19.

This sequence joins TRBV18 and TRBJ1-2; a possible D gene is TRBD1 (5 bases). The CDR3 contains 18 residues. The germline gives CDR1 KGHSH, CDR2 LQKENI. Trimming took off 0 bases at V and 4 bases at J, with 21 bases between the two ends. DNA for the CDR3: TGTGCCAGCTCACCACCGGGAGGCAGGGAGGCCCTGATCTATGGCTACACCTTC. Its protein is CASSPPGGREALIYGYTF.

This clone has a handful of counts. CDR3 sequence reads: CASSFWQGAETQYF. The CDR3, as DNA: TGTGCCAGCAGTTTCTGGCAGGGGGCGGAGACCCAGTACTTC. The chain links TRBV28 to TRBJ2-5; TRBD1 matches 8 bases. The CDR3 has 14 amino acids. The V gene's germline CDR1 is MDHEN and CDR2 SYDVKM. V lost 3 bases, J lost 5 bases, and 5 bases stayed unmatched.

The V gene is TRBV7-7, the J gene TRBJ2-5, with 8 bases that match TRBD2. CDR3 length: 18 residues. V was clipped by 5 bases and J by 0 bases; unmatched bases: 14. The germline gives CDR1 SSHAT, CDR2 FNYEAQ (reference sequence). The CDR3 sequence is CASSLGHFAGGNQETQYF. CDR3 in DNA: TGTGCCAGCAGCCTAGGCCATTTTGCGGGGGGCAACCAAGAGACCCAGTACTTC. The full variable domain, completed using reference TRBV7-7 and TRBJ2-5, is GAGVSQSPRYKVTKRGQDVTLRCDPISSHATLYWYQQALGQGPEFLTYFNYEAQPDKSGLPSDRFSAERPEGSISTLTIQRTEQRDSAMYRCASSLGHFAGGNQETQYFGPGTRLLVL.

This rearrangement joins TRBV5-8 to TRBJ2-3; TRBD2 is a possible D gene (6 bases). Per germline, CDR1 SGHTS and CDR2 YDEGEE. The length of the CDR3 is 15 residues. The V end was cut by 4 bases, the J end by 2 bases, with 14 bases between. The CDR3 spells CASSDGGSNTDTQYF. CDR3 coding DNA: TGTGCCAGCAGCGACGGGGGTTCTAACACAGATACGCAGTATTTT.